This T cell receptor (beta chain) comes out of a study of cytomegalovirus exposure and HLA in healthy donors. PCR was performed using 60 Vbeta and 13 Jbeta primers. Data came from immunoSEQ multiplex PCR; TCRdb stores just in-frame clones and leaves some out. Found here are approximately 110,000 clones, 65% to 75% of them singletons; the top ten hold around 5%. Germline CDR1 SQVTM, CDR2 ANQGSEA. This CDR3 has 13 amino acids. V shed 6 bases, J shed 5 bases, and the junction held 6 bases outside the gene matches. The chain has TRBV29-1 and TRBJ2-3; 9 bases fit TRBD1. The sequencing sample was made of PBMCs. This sequence originates from a man under 40 in good health and CMV-seropositive. CDR3 sequence reads: CSVKQGAGDTQYF. Written as DNA, the CDR3 is TGCAGCGTGAAACAGGGGGCAGGAGATACGCAGTATTTT.